Listed below are T cell receptor beta chains from one sample, sequenced in a study of cytomegalovirus exposure and HLA in healthy donors. The table came from immunoSEQ multiplex PCR; TCRdb's copy has only in-frame clones and leaves some out. The sample has some 120,000 clones, more than 65% seen once. Sequenced sample: PBMCs. These receptors originate from a man younger than 35 in good health and CMV-seronegative. Each CDR3 is given with its conserved first and last residue. D genes are given only for firm matches. Rows may omit the clone size; those that give it use once, few, many or a size class.

cdr3_aa cdr3_nt j_call v_call clone_size d_call
CASNVQGNNSPLHF TGTGCCAGCAACGTACAGGGGAATAATTCACCCCTCCACTTT TRBJ1-6 TRBV7-9 - TRBD1
CASRAQGASNTEAFF TGTGCCAGCAGGGCACAGGGGGCGTCGAACACTGAAGCTTTCTTT TRBJ1-1 TRBV6-4 - TRBD1
CASSLSLDRGPGANVLTF TGTGCCAGCAGCCTCAGCCTCGACAGGGGGCCTGGGGCCAACGTCCTGACTTTC TRBJ2-6 TRBV4-2 - TRBD1
CASTARPTGDQETQYF TGTGCCAGCACCGCCCGCCCCACAGGGGACCAAGAGACCCAGTACTTC TRBJ2-5 TRBV11-2 once TRBD1
CAGIRDKLISNQPQHF TGTGCCGGCATCCGAGATAAACTTATAAGCAATCAGCCCCAGCATTTT TRBJ1-5 TRBV11-3 - -
CASSPDKQEPNTEAFF TGTGCCAGCAGCCCGGACAAACAGGAGCCGAACACTGAAGCTTTCTTT TRBJ1-1 TRBV5-4 - -
CASSPSGTNTGELFF TGTGCCAGCAGTCCTAGCGGGACGAACACCGGGGAGCTGTTTTTT TRBJ2-2 TRBV6-6 once TRBD2
CASGGLETQYF TGTGCCAGCGGCGGGCTGGAGACCCAGTACTTC TRBJ2-5 TRBV2 - -
CASSLSGGSSYNEQFF TGTGCCAGCAGCTTAAGCGGGGGCAGCTCCTACAATGAGCAGTTCTTC TRBJ2-1 TRBV7-3 once -
CASSKGTSGSWGTDTQYF TGTGCCAGCAGCAAAGGGACTAGCGGGTCTTGGGGCACAGATACGCAGTATTTT TRBJ2-3 TRBV7-9 few TRBD2
CASSPRGFRNSPLHF TGTGCCAGCAGTCCCCGGGGGTTTCGTAATTCACCCCTCCACTTT TRBJ1-6 TRBV27 - -
CASSFTRGLGDTQYF TGTGCCAGCAGCTTTACCAGGGGGTTAGGAGATACGCAGTATTTT TRBJ2-3 TRBV5-6 - TRBD1
CATSRQPSGGPRLYEQYF TGTGCCACCAGCAGACAACCTAGCGGGGGGCCTCGTCTCTACGAGCAGTACTTC TRBJ2-7 TRBV15 - TRBD2
CASGGDSFYGYTF TGTGCCAGCGGGGGCGACAGCTTCTATGGCTACACCTTC TRBJ1-2 TRBV6-1 - -
CASRADTGGTGELFF TGTGCCAGCAGGGCAGATACAGGGGGCACCGGGGAGCTGTTTTTT TRBJ2-2 TRBV6-1 - TRBD1
CASSLNPVGAGVNEKLFF TGTGCCAGCAGCTTAAACCCGGTGGGGGCAGGGGTGAATGAAAAACTGTTTTTT TRBJ1-4 TRBV5-6 - -
CASSLGTGDFLAEAFF TGTGCCAGCAGCTTGGGAACAGGGGATTTCCTAGCTGAAGCTTTCTTT TRBJ1-1 TRBV5-4 - TRBD1
CASSVAAGRGEQYF TGTGCCAGCAGCGTGGCAGCGGGGAGGGGGGAGCAGTACTTC TRBJ2-7 TRBV9 - -
CASSQGRPRGTNTEAFF TGTGCCAGCAGTCAAGGCCGCCCCAGGGGGACGAACACTGAAGCTTTCTTT TRBJ1-1 TRBV6-4 - TRBD1
CASSLGTGAGYTF TGTGCCAGCAGCCTTGGGACAGGGGCTGGCTACACCTTC TRBJ1-2 TRBV4-2 - TRBD1
CASSFLKDTQYF TGCGCCAGCAGCTTCCTAAAAGATACGCAGTATTTT TRBJ2-3 TRBV5-1 - -
CASSGLPGQAVYGYTF TGTGCCAGCAGTGGTTTACCGGGACAGGCGGTCTATGGCTACACCTTC TRBJ1-2 TRBV6-1 - TRBD1
CASSAGQGNIQYF TGTGCCAGCAGCGCTGGACAGGGGAACATTCAGTACTTC TRBJ2-4 TRBV2 - TRBD1
CASSQETTGGSRNSPLHF TGTGCCAGCAGCCAAGAAACAACAGGGGGAAGTAGGAATTCACCCCTCCACTTT TRBJ1-6 TRBV4-2 - TRBD1
CSSTWGQNQPQHF TGTTCCAGCACCTGGGGGCAGAATCAGCCCCAGCATTTT TRBJ1-5 TRBV7-9 once -
CASSMGGATYNEQFF TGTGCCAGTAGTATGGGCGGGGCCACCTACAATGAGCAGTTCTTC TRBJ2-1 TRBV19 - -
CASSLVQRGANSDTQYF TGTGCCAGCAGCTTAGTTCAGCGGGGGGCCAATTCGGATACGCAGTATTTT TRBJ2-3 TRBV7-2 - TRBD2
CASSLVASGGAKTQYF TGTGCCAGCAGCTTAGTGGCTAGCGGGGGGGCCAAGACCCAGTACTTC TRBJ2-5 TRBV11-2 - TRBD2
CAIRPSETGELFF TGTGCCATCAGGCCCAGTGAAACGGGGGAGCTGTTTTTT TRBJ2-2 TRBV10-3 - -
CASSPGFQISYEQYF TGTGCCAGCAGCCCAGGGTTCCAAATATCCTACGAGCAGTACTTC TRBJ2-7 TRBV27 - -
CASSQAITQGGPPIF TGCGCCAGCAGCCAAGCGATAACCCAGGGTGGACCTCCGATCTTC TRBJ2-7 TRBV4-1 - -
CASSSDRGRAQYF TGTGCCAGCAGCTCGGACAGAGGGAGGGCCCAGTACTTC TRBJ2-5 TRBV5-6 - -
CASSFGPKETQYF TGTGCCAGCAGCTTCGGTCCTAAAGAGACCCAGTACTTC TRBJ2-5 TRBV7-2 - -